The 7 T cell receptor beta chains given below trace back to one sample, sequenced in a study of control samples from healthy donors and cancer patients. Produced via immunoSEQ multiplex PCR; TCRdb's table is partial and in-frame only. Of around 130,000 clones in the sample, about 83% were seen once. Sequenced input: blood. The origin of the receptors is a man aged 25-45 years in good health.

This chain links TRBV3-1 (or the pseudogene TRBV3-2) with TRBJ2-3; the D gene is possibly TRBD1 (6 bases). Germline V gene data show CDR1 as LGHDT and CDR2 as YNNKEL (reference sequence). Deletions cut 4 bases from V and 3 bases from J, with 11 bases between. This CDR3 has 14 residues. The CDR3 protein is CASSPLTGTDTQYF. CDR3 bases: TGTGCCAGCAGCCCCCTGACAGGAACAGATACGCAGTATTTT.

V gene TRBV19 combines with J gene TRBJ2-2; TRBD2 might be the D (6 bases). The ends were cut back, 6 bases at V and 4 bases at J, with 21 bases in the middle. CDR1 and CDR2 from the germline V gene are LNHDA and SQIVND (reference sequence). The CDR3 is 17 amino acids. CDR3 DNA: TGTGCCAGTAGAAAAGGGAGGATGGGACCCAGCACCGGGGAGCTGTTTTTT. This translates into CASRKGRMGPSTGELFF.

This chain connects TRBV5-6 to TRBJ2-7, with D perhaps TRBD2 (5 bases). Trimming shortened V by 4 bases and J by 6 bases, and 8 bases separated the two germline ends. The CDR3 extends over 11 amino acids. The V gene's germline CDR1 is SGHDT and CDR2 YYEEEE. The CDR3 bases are TGTGCCAGCAGCCTCGAGGGCGAGCAGTACTTC. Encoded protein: CASSLEGEQYF.

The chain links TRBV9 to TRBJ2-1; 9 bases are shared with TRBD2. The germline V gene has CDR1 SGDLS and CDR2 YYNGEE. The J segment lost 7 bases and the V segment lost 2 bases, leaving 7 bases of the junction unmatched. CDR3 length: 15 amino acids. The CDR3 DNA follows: TGTGCCAGCAGCGTTGGCGGGGGGGCCCTTAATGAGCAGTTCTTC. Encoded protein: CASSVGGGALNEQFF.

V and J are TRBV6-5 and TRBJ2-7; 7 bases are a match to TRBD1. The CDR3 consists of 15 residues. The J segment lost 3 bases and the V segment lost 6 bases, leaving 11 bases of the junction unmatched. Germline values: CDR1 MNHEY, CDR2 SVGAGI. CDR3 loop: CASSFNRGEIYEQYF. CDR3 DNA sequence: TGTGCCAGCAGCTTTAACAGGGGTGAAATCTACGAGCAGTACTTC.

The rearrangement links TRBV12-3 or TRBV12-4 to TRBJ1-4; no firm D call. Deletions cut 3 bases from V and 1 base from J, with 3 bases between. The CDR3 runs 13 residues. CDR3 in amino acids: CASSFLTNEKLFF. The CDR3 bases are TGTGCCAGCAGTTTTCTAACTAATGAAAAACTGTTTTTT.

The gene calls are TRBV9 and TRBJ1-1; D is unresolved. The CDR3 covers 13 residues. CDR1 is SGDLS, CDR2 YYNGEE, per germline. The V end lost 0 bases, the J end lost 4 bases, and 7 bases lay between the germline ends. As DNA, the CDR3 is TGTGCCAGCAGCGTAGAGGGCGGCACTGAAGCTTTCTTT. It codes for CASSVEGGTEAFF.